This TCR beta chain stems from a study of glioma-infiltrating T cells after dendritic cell vaccination. Generated by immunoSEQ multiplex PCR, the TCRdb table keeps only in-frame clones and is missing some. The table shows about 49,000 clones, with 65% to 90% occurring only once. Patients had residual fresh-frozen tumor tissue and more than two years of survival data. Of note for this clone: Its antigen remains unidentified.

Study observations and caveats: Survival was not directly related to TCR clonality in these patients.

The ends were cut back, 1 base at V and 4 bases at J, with 13 bases in the middle. The CDR3 consists of 15 residues. Germline V lookup: CDR1 SGDLS, CDR2 YYNGEE. The chain is built from TRBV9 and TRBJ2-3; weak D call: TRBD2 (5 bases). The receptor's source is a human donor with glioblastoma. Sequences were derived from blood, sampled before dendritic cell vaccination. CDR3 DNA sequence: TGTGCCAGCAGCGTATTTGCGGGTTATTCAGATACGCAGTATTTT. Encoded protein: CASSVFAGYSDTQYF.